Listed below are T cell receptor beta chains from one sample, sequenced in a study of Graves' ophthalmopathy and Graves' hyperthyroidism. TCRdb redid the calling of the multiplex PCR reads with MiXCR, one entry per CDR3 protein. The data contain some 390,000 distinct CDR3 sequences, around 17% of them singletons. The sequenced material came from peripheral blood. Receptor source: a woman between 18 and 29 years old with Graves' ophthalmopathy. Each CDR3 is given without its conserved first and last residue. Each record gives: J gene, V gene, CDR3 protein.

j_call: TRBJ2-7; v_call: TRBV5-6; cdr3_aa: ASSLSIWDRESYEQY
j_call: TRBJ1-6; v_call: TRBV6-5; cdr3_aa: ASSYSIQGNNSPLH
j_call: TRBJ2-7; v_call: TRBV20-1; cdr3_aa: SAPDRATYEQY
j_call: TRBJ2-7; v_call: TRBV28; cdr3_aa: ASSSSGTSGSSYEQY
j_call: TRBJ2-5; v_call: TRBV20-1; cdr3_aa: SARDAQRETQY
j_call: TRBJ2-5; v_call: TRBV27; cdr3_aa: ASSLSFGETQY
j_call: TRBJ1-1; v_call: TRBV10-3; cdr3_aa: AISEGLPNEAF
j_call: TRBJ2-7; v_call: TRBV11-2; cdr3_aa: ASSLWGGAYEQY
j_call: TRBJ1-1; v_call: TRBV7-2; cdr3_aa: ASSYGTGAGVEAF
j_call: TRBJ2-4; v_call: TRBV7-2; cdr3_aa: ASSPPGGGRIGNIQY
j_call: TRBJ1-1; v_call: TRBV5-6; cdr3_aa: ASSLGTGRKRAEAF
j_call: TRBJ1-6; v_call: TRBV10-3; cdr3_aa: AISESHRANSPLH
j_call: TRBJ1-2; v_call: TRBV7-2; cdr3_aa: ASSPGDRGDHGYT
j_call: TRBJ2-7; v_call: TRBV30; cdr3_aa: ASRDSTYEQY
j_call: TRBJ2-5; v_call: TRBV12-3/TRBV12-4; cdr3_aa: ASRTGARETQY
j_call: TRBJ2-7; v_call: TRBV6-2/TRBV6-3; cdr3_aa: ASSSPRDSYEQY
j_call: TRBJ2-7; v_call: TRBV20-1; cdr3_aa: SASRTGRDEQY
j_call: TRBJ1-6; v_call: TRBV15; cdr3_aa: ATSRDRLDSTNSPLH
j_call: TRBJ2-6; v_call: TRBV6-2/TRBV6-3; cdr3_aa: ASSYSHSGANVLT
j_call: TRBJ2-7; v_call: TRBV29-1; cdr3_aa: SVVRDSSYEQY
j_call: TRBJ2-4; v_call: TRBV28; cdr3_aa: ASSLHISWDIQY
j_call: TRBJ1-2; v_call: TRBV6-5; cdr3_aa: ASSYTGGSNYGYT
j_call: TRBJ2-7; v_call: TRBV20-1; cdr3_aa: SATKGQVSYEQY
j_call: TRBJ2-5; v_call: TRBV6-2/TRBV6-3; cdr3_aa: ASSSSRGRQETQY
j_call: TRBJ2-7; v_call: TRBV4-2; cdr3_aa: ASSQIGQYEQY
j_call: TRBJ2-7; v_call: TRBV11-2; cdr3_aa: ASRPTGSEQY
j_call: TRBJ2-5; v_call: TRBV18; cdr3_aa: ASSLQRPLRVETQY
j_call: TRBJ1-3; v_call: TRBV3-1; cdr3_aa: ASSQFPGSAGNTIY
j_call: TRBJ1-1; v_call: TRBV14; cdr3_aa: ASSQDDAAGPYGGAF
j_call: TRBJ1-1; v_call: TRBV25-1; cdr3_aa: ASSESAFHNTEAF
j_call: TRBJ2-7; v_call: TRBV19; cdr3_aa: ASRPRHSRGTLHEQY
j_call: TRBJ2-5; v_call: TRBV6-1; cdr3_aa: ASTQGLAGGKETQY
j_call: TRBJ1-6; v_call: TRBV11-2; cdr3_aa: ASSLGGGSNSPLH
j_call: TRBJ2-7; v_call: TRBV6-1; cdr3_aa: ASGVGAASYEQY
j_call: TRBJ2-7; v_call: TRBV20-1; cdr3_aa: SARDPSSGRIYEQY
j_call: TRBJ1-1; v_call: TRBV15; cdr3_aa: ATSRDLLPEAF
j_call: TRBJ1-1; v_call: TRBV11-1; cdr3_aa: ASSSWREKTEAF
j_call: TRBJ1-4; v_call: TRBV6-2/TRBV6-3; cdr3_aa: ASRTTGQGIGKLF
j_call: TRBJ2-4; v_call: TRBV28; cdr3_aa: ASSLGPGQGKNIQY
j_call: TRBJ2-5; v_call: TRBV3-1; cdr3_aa: ASSHRGALETQY
j_call: TRBJ1-1; v_call: TRBV19; cdr3_aa: ASTLRGLNTEAF
j_call: TRBJ2-7; v_call: TRBV20-1; cdr3_aa: SARESEQY
j_call: TRBJ2-7; v_call: TRBV14; cdr3_aa: ASSYETGMYEQY
j_call: TRBJ2-7; v_call: TRBV6-1; cdr3_aa: ASSVIDRSSYEQY
j_call: TRBJ2-2; v_call: TRBV12-3/TRBV12-4; cdr3_aa: ASRFNANTGELF
j_call: TRBJ2-7; v_call: TRBV4-2; cdr3_aa: ASSLNTEFYEQY
j_call: TRBJ1-1; v_call: TRBV7-2; cdr3_aa: ASSYSGSGAGEAF
j_call: TRBJ1-5; v_call: TRBV6-2/TRBV6-3; cdr3_aa: ASSYQGGSQPQH
j_call: TRBJ1-2; v_call: TRBV28; cdr3_aa: GSGPPVGYT
j_call: TRBJ2-2; v_call: TRBV28; cdr3_aa: ASSSGQGGNTGELF
j_call: TRBJ1-3; v_call: TRBV5-1; cdr3_aa: ASSPIGTGSGNTIY
j_call: TRBJ2-5; v_call: TRBV6-5; cdr3_aa: ASTGYSETQY
j_call: TRBJ2-7; v_call: TRBV2; cdr3_aa: ASRAGGNTYEQY
j_call: TRBJ2-7; v_call: TRBV6-2/TRBV6-3; cdr3_aa: ASRGGTSGSSPSYEQY
j_call: TRBJ2-7; v_call: TRBV19; cdr3_aa: ASSIKTSGSSHSGEQY
j_call: TRBJ2-4; v_call: TRBV20-1; cdr3_aa: SASVSEDIQY
j_call: TRBJ1-5; v_call: TRBV3-1; cdr3_aa: ASSQGGQGGSQPQH
j_call: TRBJ1-6; v_call: TRBV7-2; cdr3_aa: ASSLPGSSYNSPLH